This TCR beta chain was sequenced in a study of identical twins. The sample holds many counts of this clonotype. There are 16 residues in the CDR3. Trimming stripped 0 bases from V and 8 bases from J, with 16 bases between. The germline CDR1 and CDR2 sequences are SGHAT and FQNNGV. TCRdb analysed the 5' RACE reads with MiXCR anew, one entry per CDR3 protein. The profile shows over 200,000 distinct CDR3 sequences, over 9.5% of them singletons. The TCR comes from a middle-aged man in good health. The sample comprised memory T cells sorted from blood. The chain carries TRBV11-2 and TRBJ1-4, with D perhaps TRBD1 (5 bases). The CDR3 nucleotides read TGTGCCAGCAGCTTAGAGGGGCAGCAACCTTGGGAAAAACTGTTTTTT. It codes for CASSLEGQQPWEKLFF.